This TCR beta chain is drawn from a study of blood T cells in healthy people across ages. Overall study findings and caveats: Higher diversity, along with more naive CD4+ cells, distinguished long-lived donors from aged donors.

Each sample yielded at least 6 million isolated PBMCs. Extractions gave at least 6 micrograms of total RNA per sample. Then a second PCR, running about 6 to 12 cycles, was carried out with a sample-barcoded 5' primer and a J-beta primer mix. Using its own MiXCR run on the 5' RACE reads, TCRdb lists one record per CDR3 protein. The sample contains about 1.4 million distinct CDR3 sequences, 55% to 75% of which appear only once. To note about this clonotype: Its target is not known.

CDR3 length equals 15 residues. This chain uses TRBV21-1 with TRBJ2-5; the table's TRBD2 call for D was not verified on the DNA. TRBV21-1 is given as a pseudogene. This sequence was found in a man in his late teens or twenties in good health. Sequenced material: blood. CDR3 DNA: TGTGCCAGCAGCCTAAGGGCAGGCCAACGAGAGACCCAGTACTTC. This sequence encodes CASSLRAGQRETQYF.